The sequence of this T cell receptor (beta chain) was determined in a study of T cell responses to AZD1222 COVID-19 vaccine. The study, taken as a whole, reports: Per reports, nearly half of all spike-specific TCRs target regions that are unmutated in variants. Donors in the cohort were predominantly white British and more often female, and clonal diversity was possibly underestimated. Increased Spike-specific TCR breadth and depth were observed after two AZD1222 doses.

Germline loops: CDR1 KGHDR, CDR2 SFDVKD. Trimming at V came to 7 bases and at J to 3 bases, leaving 4 bases not matched to a gene. The CDR3 totals 14 residues. Method: immunoSEQ multiplex PCR; TCRdb's copy keeps in-frame clones and lacks some. The top ten clones hold about 1% of a sample with approximately 220,000 clones, 90% to 95% of them seen once. About this clone: What it recognizes is unknown.

Material: peripheral blood, obtained on day 0 of MenACWY control vaccination. The rearrangement links TRBV24-1 to TRBJ2-3, with TRBD2 identical over 9 bases. The receptor was derived from an adult in good health. CDR3 sequence: CATSFSGGTDTQYF. The CDR3, as DNA: TGTGCCACCAGCTTTAGCGGGGGAACAGATACGCAGTATTTT.